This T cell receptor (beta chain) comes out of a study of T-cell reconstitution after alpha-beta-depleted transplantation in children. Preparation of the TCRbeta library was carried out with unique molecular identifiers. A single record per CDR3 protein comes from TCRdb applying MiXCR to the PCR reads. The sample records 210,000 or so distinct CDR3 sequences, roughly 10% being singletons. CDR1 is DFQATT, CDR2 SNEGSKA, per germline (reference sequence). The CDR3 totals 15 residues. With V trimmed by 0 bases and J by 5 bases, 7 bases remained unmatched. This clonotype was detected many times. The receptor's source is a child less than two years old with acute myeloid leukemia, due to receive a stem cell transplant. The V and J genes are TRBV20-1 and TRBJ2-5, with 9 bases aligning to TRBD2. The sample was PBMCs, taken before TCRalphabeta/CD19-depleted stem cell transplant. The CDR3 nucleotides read TGCAGTGCTAGAGATCCCACTAGCGGGTGGGAGACCCAGTACTTC. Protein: CSARDPTSGWETQYF.